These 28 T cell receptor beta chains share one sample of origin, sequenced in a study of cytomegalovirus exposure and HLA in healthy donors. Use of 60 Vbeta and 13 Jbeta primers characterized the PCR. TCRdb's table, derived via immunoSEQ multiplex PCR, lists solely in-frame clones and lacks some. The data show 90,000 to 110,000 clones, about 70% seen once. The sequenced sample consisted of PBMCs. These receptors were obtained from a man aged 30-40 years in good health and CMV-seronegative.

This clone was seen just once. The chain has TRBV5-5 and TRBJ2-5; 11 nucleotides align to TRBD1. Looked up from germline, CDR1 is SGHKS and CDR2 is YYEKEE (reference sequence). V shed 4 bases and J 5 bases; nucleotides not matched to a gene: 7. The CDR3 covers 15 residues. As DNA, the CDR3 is TGTGCCAGCAGCCGCGGGACAGGGGGGAGTGAGACCCAGTACTTC. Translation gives CASSRGTGGSETQYF.

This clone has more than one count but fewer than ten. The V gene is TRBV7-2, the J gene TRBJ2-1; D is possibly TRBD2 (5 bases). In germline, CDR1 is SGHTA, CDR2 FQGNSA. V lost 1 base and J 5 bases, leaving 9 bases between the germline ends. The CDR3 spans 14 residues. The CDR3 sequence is CASSLGLANNEQFF. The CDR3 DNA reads TGTGCCAGCAGCTTAGGGCTAGCCAACAATGAGCAGTTCTTC.

The chain's CDR3 is CASRLDSTIYNEQFF. CDR3 bases: TGTGCCAGCAGATTGGACAGCACCATTTACAATGAGCAGTTCTTC. The chain uses TRBV27 and TRBJ2-1; TRBD1 is a possible D gene (6 bases). The germline V gene has CDR1 MNHEY and CDR2 SMNVEV (reference sequence). The V and J ends lost 6 bases and 4 bases respectively, with 16 bases between them. The CDR3 has 15 amino acids.

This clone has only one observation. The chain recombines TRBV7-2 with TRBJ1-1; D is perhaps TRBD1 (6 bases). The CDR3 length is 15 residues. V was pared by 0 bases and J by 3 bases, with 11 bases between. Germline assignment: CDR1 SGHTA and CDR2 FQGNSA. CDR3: CASSLAGGLYTEAFF. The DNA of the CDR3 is TGTGCCAGCAGCTTAGCGGGGGGGCTCTACACTGAAGCTTTCTTT. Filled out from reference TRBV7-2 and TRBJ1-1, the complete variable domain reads GAGVSQSPSNKVTEKGKDVELRCDPISGHTALYWYRQSLGQGLEFLIYFQGNSAPDKSGLPSDRFSAERTGGSVSTLTIQRTQQEDSAVYLCASSLAGGLYTEAFFGQGTRLTVV.

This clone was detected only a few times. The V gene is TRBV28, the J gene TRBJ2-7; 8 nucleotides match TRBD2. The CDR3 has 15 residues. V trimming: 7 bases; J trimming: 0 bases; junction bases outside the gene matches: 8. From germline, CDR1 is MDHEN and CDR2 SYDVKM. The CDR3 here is CASITPGGVSYEQYF. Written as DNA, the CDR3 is TGTGCCAGCATCACCCCGGGGGGGGTCTCCTACGAGCAGTACTTC.

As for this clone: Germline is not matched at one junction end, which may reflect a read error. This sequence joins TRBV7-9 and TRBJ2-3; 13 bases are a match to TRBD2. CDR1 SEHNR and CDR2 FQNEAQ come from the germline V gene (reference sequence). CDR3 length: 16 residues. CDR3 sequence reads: CASSLRTSGSTGTQYF. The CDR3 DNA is TGTGCCAGCAGCCTTCGGACTAGCGGGAGCACAGGTACGCAGTATTTT. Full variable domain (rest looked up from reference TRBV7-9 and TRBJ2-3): DTGVSQNPRHKITKRGQNVTFRCDPISEHNRLYWYRQTLGQGPEFLTYFQNEAQLEKSRLLSDRFSAERPKGSFSTLEIQRTEQGDSAMYLCASSLRTSGSTGTQYFGPGTRLTVL.

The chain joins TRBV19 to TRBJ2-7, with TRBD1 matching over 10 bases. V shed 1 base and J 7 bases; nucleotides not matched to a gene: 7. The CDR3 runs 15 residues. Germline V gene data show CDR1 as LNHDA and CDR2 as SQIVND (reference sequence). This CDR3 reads CASSIVGTGAREQYF. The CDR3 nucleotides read TGTGCCAGTAGTATAGTCGGGACAGGGGCACGGGAGCAGTACTTC.

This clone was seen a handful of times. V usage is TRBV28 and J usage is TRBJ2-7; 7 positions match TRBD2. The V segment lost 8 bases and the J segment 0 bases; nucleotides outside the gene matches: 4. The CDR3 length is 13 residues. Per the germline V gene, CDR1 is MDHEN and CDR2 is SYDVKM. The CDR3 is CASWGGSSYEQYF. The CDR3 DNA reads TGTGCCAGCTGGGGGGGGAGCTCCTACGAGCAGTACTTC.

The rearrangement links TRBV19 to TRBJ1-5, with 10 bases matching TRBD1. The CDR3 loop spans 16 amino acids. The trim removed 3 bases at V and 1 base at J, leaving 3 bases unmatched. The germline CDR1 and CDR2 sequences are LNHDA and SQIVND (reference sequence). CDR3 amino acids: CASSIRQGASNQPQHF. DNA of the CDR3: TGTGCCAGTAGTATTCGACAGGGGGCCAGCAATCAGCCCCAGCATTTT.

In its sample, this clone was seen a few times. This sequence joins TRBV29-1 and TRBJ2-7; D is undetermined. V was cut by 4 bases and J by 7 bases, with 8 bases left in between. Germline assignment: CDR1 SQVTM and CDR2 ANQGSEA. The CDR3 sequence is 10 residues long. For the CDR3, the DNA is TGCAGCGTTGGAGGAGAAGAGCAGTACTTC. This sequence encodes CSVGGEEQYF.

The CDR3 spells CSVGQGARGETQYF. The CDR3 DNA sequence: TGCAGCGTAGGACAGGGGGCGCGCGGGGAGACCCAGTACTTC. The chain links TRBV29-1 to TRBJ2-5; 11 bases line up with TRBD1. Germline CDR1 and CDR2: SQVTM and ANQGSEA. After removal of 6 bases from V and 5 bases from J, the junction contained 8 bases not matched to a gene. The CDR3 runs 14 residues.

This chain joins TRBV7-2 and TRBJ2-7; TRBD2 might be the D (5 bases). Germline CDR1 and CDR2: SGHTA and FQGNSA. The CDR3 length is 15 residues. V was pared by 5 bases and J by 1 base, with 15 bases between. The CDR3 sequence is CASSPRLTSSYEQYF. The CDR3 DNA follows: TGTGCCAGCAGCCCGAGGCTTACTAGTTCCTACGAGCAGTACTTC.

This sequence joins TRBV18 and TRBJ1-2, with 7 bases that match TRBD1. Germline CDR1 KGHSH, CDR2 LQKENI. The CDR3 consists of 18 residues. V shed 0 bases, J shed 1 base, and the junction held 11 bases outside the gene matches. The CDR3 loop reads CASSPPVGQNHFNYGYTF. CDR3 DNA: TGTGCCAGCTCACCACCGGTGGGACAGAACCATTTTAACTATGGCTACACCTTC.

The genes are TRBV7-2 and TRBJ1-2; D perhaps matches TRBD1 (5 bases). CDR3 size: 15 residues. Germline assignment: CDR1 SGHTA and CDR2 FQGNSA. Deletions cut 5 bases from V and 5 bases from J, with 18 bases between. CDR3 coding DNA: TGTGCCAGCAGCCGACTTCTCAGGGTTGAATATGGCTACACCTTC. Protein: CASSRLLRVEYGYTF.

In DNA form, the CDR3 reads TGTGCCAGTACTTGGGACAGTCGTAGCAATCAGCCCCAGCATTTT. It yields the protein CASTWDSRSNQPQHF. The genes are TRBV6-1 and TRBJ1-5; 7 positions agree with TRBD1. V dropped 9 bases and J dropped 0; count of bases not matched to a gene: 8. Germline CDR1 and CDR2: MNHNS and SASEGT. The CDR3 totals 15 residues.

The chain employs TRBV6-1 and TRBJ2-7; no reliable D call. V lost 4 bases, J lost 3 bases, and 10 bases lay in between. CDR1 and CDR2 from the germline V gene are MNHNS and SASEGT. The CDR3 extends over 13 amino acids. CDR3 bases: TGTGCCAGCAGTGCAATTACATACTACGAGCAGTACTTC. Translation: CASSAITYYEQYF.

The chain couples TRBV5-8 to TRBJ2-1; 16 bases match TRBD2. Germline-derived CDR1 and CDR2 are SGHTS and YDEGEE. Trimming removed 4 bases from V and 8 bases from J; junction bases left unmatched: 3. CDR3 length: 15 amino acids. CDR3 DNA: TGTGCCAGCAGCCCGGGACTAGCGGGAGGGGATGAGCAGTTCTTC. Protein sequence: CASSPGLAGGDEQFF. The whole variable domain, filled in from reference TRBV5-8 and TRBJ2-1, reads EAGVTQSPTHLIKTRGQQATLRCSPISGHTSVYWYQQALGLGLQFLLWYDEGEERNRGNFPPRFSGRQFPNYSSELNVNALELEDSALYLCASSPGLAGGDEQFFGPGTRLTVL.

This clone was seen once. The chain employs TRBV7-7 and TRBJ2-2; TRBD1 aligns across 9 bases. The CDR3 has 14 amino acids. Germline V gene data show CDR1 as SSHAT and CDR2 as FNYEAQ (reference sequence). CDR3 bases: TGTGCTAGCCGGGGACAGGGATTCGGCGGGGAGCTGTTTTTT. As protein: CASRGQGFGGELFF.

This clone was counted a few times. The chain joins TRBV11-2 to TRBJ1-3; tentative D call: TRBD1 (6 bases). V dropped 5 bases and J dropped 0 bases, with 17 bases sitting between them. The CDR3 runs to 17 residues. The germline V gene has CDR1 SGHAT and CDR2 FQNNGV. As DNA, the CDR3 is TGTGCCAGCAGCCAACCTCCGGGACATAGCTCTGGAAACACCATATATTTT. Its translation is CASSQPPGHSSGNTIYF.

The CDR3 bases are TGTGCCAGCAGCGCAGGAGGGGCGATCTACAATGAGCAGTTCTTC. Translating gives CASSAGGAIYNEQFF. The chain is built from TRBV9 and TRBJ2-1; D might be TRBD2 (6 bases). This CDR3 region has 15 residues. V shed 3 bases and J shed 3 bases, with 13 bases lying between them. CDR1 and CDR2 (germline): SGDLS, YYNGEE. The entire variable domain, with the rest obtained from reference TRBV9 and TRBJ2-1, is as follows: DSGVTQTPKHLITATGQRVTLRCSPRSGDLSVYWYQQSLDQGLQFLIQYYNGEERAKGNILERFSAQQFPDLHSELNLSSLELGDSALYFCASSAGGAIYNEQFFGPGTRLTVL.

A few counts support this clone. The DNA of the CDR3 is TGTGCCAGCAGTTACCAGGGAAGAACTAATGAAAAACTGTTTTTT. Its translation is CASSYQGRTNEKLFF. This chain links TRBV6-5 with TRBJ1-4, with D maybe TRBD1 (5 bases). Trimming cost V 2 bases and J 1 base, with 8 bases left between them. CDR1 is MNHEY, CDR2 SVGAGI, per germline. The CDR3 consists of 15 residues.

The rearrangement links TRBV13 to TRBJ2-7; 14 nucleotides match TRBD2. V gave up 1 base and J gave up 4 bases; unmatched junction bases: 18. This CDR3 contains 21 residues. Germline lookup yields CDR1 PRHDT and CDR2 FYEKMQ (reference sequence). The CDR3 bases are TGTGCCAGCAGCTTAGCCACCCCCCGCGGGGGACTAGCGGGAGTCAAGTACGAGCAGTACTTC. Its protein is CASSLATPRGGLAGVKYEQYF.

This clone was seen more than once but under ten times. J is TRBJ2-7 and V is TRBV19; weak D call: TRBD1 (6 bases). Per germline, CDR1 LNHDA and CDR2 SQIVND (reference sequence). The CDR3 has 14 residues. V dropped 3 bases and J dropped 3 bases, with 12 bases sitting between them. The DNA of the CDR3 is TGTGCCAGTAGTATCCCGGGACATATCTACGAGCAGTACTTC. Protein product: CASSIPGHIYEQYF.

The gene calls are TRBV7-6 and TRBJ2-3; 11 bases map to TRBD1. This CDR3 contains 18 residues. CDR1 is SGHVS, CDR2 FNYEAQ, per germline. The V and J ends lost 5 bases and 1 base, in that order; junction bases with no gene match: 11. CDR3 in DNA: TGTGCCAGCAGCGGGCGGACAGGGGGCGAGACGGGCACAGATACGCAGTATTTT. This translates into CASSGRTGGETGTDTQYF.

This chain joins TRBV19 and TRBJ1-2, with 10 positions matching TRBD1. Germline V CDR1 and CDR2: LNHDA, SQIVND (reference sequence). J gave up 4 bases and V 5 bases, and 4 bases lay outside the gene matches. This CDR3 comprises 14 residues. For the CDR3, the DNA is TGTGCCAGTAGTTCCTGGACAGGGGGCTATGGCTACACCTTC. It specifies CASSSWTGGYGYTF. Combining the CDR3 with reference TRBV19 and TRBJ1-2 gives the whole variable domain DGGITQSPKYLFRKEGQNVTLSCEQNLNHDAMYWYRQDPGQGLRLIYYSQIVNDFQKGDIAEGYSVSREKKESFPLTVTSAQKNPTAFYLCASSSWTGGYGYTFGSGTRLTVV.

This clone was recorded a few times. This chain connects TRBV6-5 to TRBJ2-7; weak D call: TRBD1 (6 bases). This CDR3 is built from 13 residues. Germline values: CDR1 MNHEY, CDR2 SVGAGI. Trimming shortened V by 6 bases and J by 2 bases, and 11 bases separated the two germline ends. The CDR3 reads CASRPGDTYEQYF. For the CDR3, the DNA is TGTGCCAGCAGGCCCGGGGACACCTACGAGCAGTACTTC.

In nucleotides, the CDR3 is TGTGCCAGCTCACCACCGCTGGACAGGGATGGAGGCTACACCTTC. Residues: CASSPPLDRDGGYTF. The chain uses TRBV18 and TRBJ1-2, with 8 nucleotides matching TRBD1. Losses at the gene ends were 0 bases for V and 8 bases for J; bases not matched to a gene: 8. Germline V gives CDR1 KGHSH, CDR2 LQKENI. CDR3 length: 15 residues.

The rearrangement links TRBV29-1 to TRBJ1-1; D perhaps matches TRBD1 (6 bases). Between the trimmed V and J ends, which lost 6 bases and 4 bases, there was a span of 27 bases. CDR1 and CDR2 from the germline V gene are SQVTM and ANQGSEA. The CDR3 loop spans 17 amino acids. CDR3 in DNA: TGCAGCGTCGATCCGGAGTCCGCCGACAGGCTGATCACTGAAGCTTTCTTT. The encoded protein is CSVDPESADRLITEAFF.